The clone carrying this T cell receptor (beta chain) was seen repeatedly, ten times or more. Antigen: not known. This specimen belongs to a study of T cell repertoires in cytomegalovirus infection. Findings and limits, study-wide: Dominant in the ex vivo response were TCR beta clonotypes restricted by HLA-C and specific for CMV.

Germline CDR1 is SGHTA and CDR2 is FQGNSA. CDR3 size: 17 residues. The ends were cut back, 1 base at V and 0 bases at J, with 13 bases in the middle. Using its own MiXCR run on the reads, TCRdb lists one record per CDR3 protein. The sample gives a few hundred thousand distinct CDR3 sequences, roughly a third of which show up once; roughly 13% is in the top ten. The starting material was cultured PBMCs, obtained from culture after CMV antigen stimulation. The TCR was taken from a human donor in good health (CMV status not recorded). Some clones in this sample may be carry-over from other donors' samples. The rearrangement joins TRBV7-2 to TRBJ1-3, with D perhaps TRBD1 (5 bases). CDR3 coding DNA: TGTGCCAGCAGCTTAGTCGACAGTGGGGCCTCTGGAAACACCATATATTTT. Its protein is CASSLVDSGASGNTIYF.